The 27 T cell receptor beta chains in this list originate from one sample, sequenced in a study of blood T cell repertoires in COVID-19. Some clones are missing from TCRdb's copy, which holds only in-frame ones; the method was immunoSEQ multiplex PCR. The sample records approximately 330,000 clones, about 87% being singletons. Material: peripheral blood. The receptors stem from a man aged 25 to 40 with COVID-19, enrolled during active disease.

The chain is built from TRBV27 and TRBJ1-5; 9 bases are a match to TRBD1. Looked up from germline, CDR1 is MNHEY and CDR2 is SMNVEV (reference sequence). V trimming: 7 bases; J trimming: 2 bases; junction bases outside the gene matches: 6. The CDR3 loop spans 15 amino acids. CDR3 amino acids: CASKTGGQGNQPQHF. The CDR3 bases are TGTGCCAGCAAGACAGGGGGGCAAGGCAATCAGCCCCAGCATTTT.

The rearrangement joins TRBV15 to TRBJ2-1; 9 bases fit TRBD1. Germline loops: CDR1 LNHNV, CDR2 YYDKDF (reference sequence). The CDR3 is made up of 18 amino acids. Trimming cost V 3 bases and J 3 bases; bases outside gene matches: 12. The CDR3 is CATSRGTGYPVGYNEQFF. CDR3 bases: TGTGCCACCAGCAGGGGGACAGGGTACCCGGTAGGCTACAATGAGCAGTTCTTC.

This chain uses TRBV7-2 with TRBJ1-6; TRBD1 aligns across 10 bases. CDR3 length: 18 residues. Trimming took 3 bases from V and 5 from J; bases not matched to a gene: 10. CDR1 and CDR2 (germline): SGHTA, FQGNSA. CDR3 DNA sequence: TGTGCCAGCAGCTTTCCACGGGACAGGGGTACGAATAATTCACCCCTCCACTTT. Encoded protein: CASSFPRDRGTNNSPLHF.

The J gene is TRBJ1-2, the V gene TRBV7-9; 12 bases agree with TRBD1. CDR1 is SEHNR, CDR2 FQNEAQ, per germline (reference sequence). This CDR3 has 15 residues. V was pared by 5 bases and J by 6 bases, with 7 bases of the junction left unmatched. The CDR3 spells CASSQPGQGADGYTF. CDR3 coding DNA: TGTGCCAGCAGCCAGCCGGGACAGGGGGCGGATGGCTACACCTTC.

This chain links TRBV12-3 or TRBV12-4 with TRBJ1-2; D not certain. Trimming stripped 3 bases from V and 3 bases from J, with 8 bases between. CDR3 length: 13 amino acids. The CDR3 bases are TGTGCCAGCAGTTTTCTACGGGACTATGGCTACACCTTC. Protein sequence: CASSFLRDYGYTF.

The chain carries TRBV10-3 and TRBJ1-1, with D perhaps matching TRBD1 (5 bases). Germline CDR1 reads ENHRY; CDR2 reads SYGVKD. CDR3 length: 12 residues. V shed 6 bases and J shed 10 bases, with 15 bases lying between them. CDR3 in DNA: TGTGCCATCAGGGGACTTCTACGCGCAGCTTTCTTT. Amino acid sequence: CAIRGLLRAAFF.

The V gene is TRBV13, the J gene TRBJ1-5; 7 positions match TRBD1. Trimming at V came to 0 bases and at J to 7 bases, leaving 9 bases not matched to a gene. The CDR3 has 16 residues. Germline V gives CDR1 PRHDT, CDR2 FYEKMQ (reference sequence). The CDR3 here is CASSLGPISRGQPQHF. CDR3 bases: TGTGCCAGCAGCTTAGGGCCTATTAGCAGGGGGCAGCCCCAGCATTTT.

The rearrangement links TRBV19 to TRBJ2-1, with 12 bases identical to TRBD2. Per the germline V gene, CDR1 is LNHDA and CDR2 is SQIVND (reference sequence). The length of the CDR3 is 17 residues. With 3 bases clipped from V and 5 bases from J, the junction kept 8 bases outside the gene matches. The chain's CDR3 is CASSISRTSGKHNEQFF. The DNA for the CDR3 is TGTGCCAGTAGTATTTCGAGGACTAGCGGGAAACACAATGAGCAGTTCTTC.

The chain employs TRBV2 and TRBJ2-2; 7 nucleotides agree with TRBD2. The CDR3 is 14 amino acids. Germline CDR1 reads SNHLY; CDR2 reads FYNNEI. The J segment lost 3 bases and the V segment lost 8 bases, leaving 6 bases of the junction unmatched. For the CDR3, the DNA is TGTGCCAGCTTGGGGAGGGCCTACACCGGGGAGCTGTTTTTT. It translates to CASLGRAYTGELFF.

V usage is TRBV5-4 and J usage is TRBJ1-2, with 8 bases that match TRBD1. Germline-derived CDR1 and CDR2 are SGHNT and YYREEE (reference sequence). V lost 0 bases and J lost 6; bases outside the gene matches: 7. CDR3 size: 15 residues. CDR3 nucleotides: TGTGCCAGCAGCTTGGCCAGGGGGCCCATTAATGGCTACACCTTC. Its translation: CASSLARGPINGYTF.

The V and J genes are TRBV9 and TRBJ2-3; D is ambiguous. The germline V gene encodes CDR1 SGDLS and CDR2 YYNGEE. Trimming removed 4 bases at V and 1 base at J, with 13 bases between. The CDR3 covers 15 residues. Here the CDR3 DNA reads TGTGCCAGCAGCCCCTTCCTGTCGGGCACAGATACGCAGTATTTT. This gives the protein CASSPFLSGTDTQYF.

The gene calls are TRBV6-6 and TRBJ1-3, with D hard to call. V was pared by 5 bases and J by 0 bases, with 17 bases between. Per germline, CDR1 MNHNY and CDR2 SVGAGI (reference sequence). This CDR3 has 17 amino acids. The CDR3 bases are TGTGCCAGCAGTCCCTCCCCCCACAGTGTCTCTGGAAACACCATATATTTT. Its translation: CASSPSPHSVSGNTIYF.

This rearrangement joins TRBV6-5 to TRBJ1-5, with TRBD1 identical over 7 bases. The CDR3 has 15 residues. CDR1 is MNHEY, CDR2 SVGAGI, per germline. The junction had 5 bases not matched to a gene; V was cut back by 6 bases and J by 0 bases. CDR3 loop: CASRRGTASNQPQHF. In DNA form, the CDR3 reads TGTGCCAGCAGACGTGGGACAGCTAGCAATCAGCCCCAGCATTTT.

The chain employs TRBV9 and TRBJ2-1, with 13 bases lining up with TRBD2. Per germline, CDR1 SGDLS and CDR2 YYNGEE. CDR3 length equals 15 residues. V shed 3 bases and J 8 bases; nucleotides not matched to a gene: 5. The CDR3 loop reads CASSATSGRVDEQFF. In DNA, the CDR3 is TGTGCCAGCAGCGCCACTAGCGGGAGGGTTGATGAGCAGTTCTTC.

The chain combines TRBV29-1 with TRBJ1-1; no clear D gene. This CDR3 has 12 residues. The V and J ends lost 8 bases and 5 bases respectively, with 15 bases between them. Germline values: CDR1 SQVTM, CDR2 ANQGSEA. The chain's CDR3 is CSSIGGGTEAFF. As DNA, the CDR3 is TGCAGCTCCATCGGAGGCGGTACTGAAGCTTTCTTT.

V usage is TRBV6-2 or TRBV6-3 and J usage is TRBJ1-2, with D tentatively TRBD1 (5 bases). This CDR3 spans 13 amino acids. Per the germline V gene, CDR1 is MNHEY and CDR2 is SVGEGT. V dropped 5 bases and J dropped 8 bases, with 15 bases sitting between them. The CDR3: CASSPSRVQGYTF. The CDR3 coding sequence is TGTGCCAGCAGTCCCTCCAGGGTTCAGGGCTACACCTTC.

The chain links TRBV6-2 or TRBV6-3 to TRBJ1-1; tentative D call: TRBD1 (5 bases). V was clipped by 4 bases and J by 4 bases, with 10 bases between them. The germline gives CDR1 MNHEY, CDR2 SVGEGT. The CDR3 contains 13 residues. For the CDR3, the DNA is TGTGCCAGCAGTTCCAGGGTGGCCACTGAAGCTTTCTTT. This sequence encodes CASSSRVATEAFF.

This chain joins TRBV6-5 and TRBJ1-2; a possible D gene is TRBD1 (5 bases). Germline-derived CDR1 and CDR2 are MNHEY and SVGAGI. V was clipped by 1 base and J by 8 bases, with 11 bases between them. The CDR3 loop spans 13 amino acids. In nucleotides, the CDR3 is TGTGCCAGCAGTTACTTGGGGGGAGGGGGCTACACCTTC. Its protein product is CASSYLGGGGYTF.

The rearrangement joins TRBV25-1 to TRBJ1-1; weak D call: TRBD1 (6 bases). V lost 3 bases and J 0 bases, leaving 11 bases between the germline ends. Germline-derived CDR1 and CDR2 are MGHDK and SYGVNS. CDR3 length: 15 amino acids. The CDR3 DNA follows: TGTGCCAGCAGTGATCGGGGGGCCATGAACACTGAAGCTTTCTTT. Protein product: CASSDRGAMNTEAFF.

The rearrangement uses TRBV10-3 and TRBJ2-5; tentatively, D is TRBD2 (6 bases). CDR1 is ENHRY and CDR2 is SYGVKD in the germline V gene. The CDR3 contains 14 residues. Trimming pared 2 bases from V and 4 bases from J, leaving 11 bases between. For the CDR3, the DNA is TGTGCCATCAGTGAGATTAGCGGAGGAGAGACCCAGTACTTC. Protein product: CAISEISGGETQYF.

The chain combines TRBV12-3 or TRBV12-4 with TRBJ2-7; D gene uncertain. The V end lost 2 bases, the J end lost 7 bases, and 6 bases lay between the germline ends. CDR3 length: 11 residues. The CDR3 here is CASSLRLEQYF. CDR3 sequence (DNA): TGTGCCAGCAGTTTAAGACTTGAGCAGTACTTC.

V usage is TRBV4-2 and J usage is TRBJ1-5, with a weak D call TRBD1 (5 bases). Trimming took 2 bases from V and 4 from J, leaving 15 bases between them. CDR3 size: 16 residues. Germline CDR1 reads LGHNA; CDR2 reads YNFKEQ. DNA for the CDR3: TGTGCCAGCAGCCAAATGACACTGGGGGGGAATCAGCCCCAGCATTTT. Translated, it gives CASSQMTLGGNQPQHF.

This clone occurred once. The rearrangement joins TRBV7-8 to TRBJ2-3; D possibly corresponds to TRBD2 (7 bases). V was shortened by 0 bases and J by 3 bases, with 16 bases between the two germline ends. CDR1 SGHVS and CDR2 FQNEAQ come from the germline V gene. The CDR3 is made up of 17 amino acids. CDR3 nucleotide sequence: TGTGCCAGCAGCTTAGCGGGGGGGGCTATGAGGACAGATACGCAGTATTTT. Translating it yields CASSLAGGAMRTDTQYF.

DNA of the CDR3: TGTGCCAGCATATCAGGGGGAACTGAAGCTTTCTTT. The encoded protein is CASISGGTEAFF. The chain uses TRBV19 and TRBJ1-1; 7 bases are a match to TRBD1. The CDR3 length is 12 residues. Germline CDR1 and CDR2: LNHDA and SQIVND (reference sequence). The junction had 6 bases not matched to a gene; V was cut back by 9 bases and J by 5 bases. Using reference TRBV19 and TRBJ1-1 for the parts outside the CDR3, the full variable domain is DGGITQSPKYLFRKEGQNVTLSCEQNLNHDAMYWYRQDPGQGLRLIYYSQIVNDFQKGDIAEGYSVSREKKESFPLTVTSAQKNPTAFYLCASISGGTEAFFGQGTRLTVV.

The chain recombines TRBV14 with TRBJ1-4; D gene uncertain. This CDR3 is 13 amino acids long. V lost 1 base and J 4 bases, leaving 4 bases between the germline ends. Germline V gives CDR1 SGHDN, CDR2 FVKESK. In DNA form, the CDR3 reads TGTGCCAGCAGCCAAGCCGTTAATGAAAAACTGTTTTTT. Protein: CASSQAVNEKLFF. Together with reference TRBV14 and TRBJ1-4, the CDR3 gives the full variable domain: EAGVTQFPSHSVIEKGQTVTLRCDPISGHDNLYWYRRVMGKEIKFLLHFVKESKQDESGMPNNRFLAERTGGTYSTLKVQPAELEDSGVYFCASSQAVNEKLFFGSGTQLSVL.

The chain employs TRBV2 and TRBJ2-2, with D possibly being TRBD1 (7 bases). Germline V gives CDR1 SNHLY, CDR2 FYNNEI. V lost 3 bases to trimming and J lost 6 bases, with 14 bases between them. This CDR3 contains 15 residues. CDR3 sequence: CASSEVEGAAGELFF. CDR3 nucleotide sequence: TGTGCCAGCAGTGAGGTGGAGGGGGCAGCCGGGGAGCTGTTTTTT.

This sequence joins TRBV7-3 and TRBJ2-2; TRBD1 might be the D (5 bases). Deletions cut 5 bases from V and 2 bases from J, with 15 bases between. Germline assignment: CDR1 SGHTA and CDR2 FQGTGA. CDR3 length: 16 residues. CDR3 DNA sequence: TGTGCCAGCAGCCTCCTAGGGGCCGCCAACACCGGGGAGCTGTTTTTT. It is translated as CASSLLGAANTGELFF.